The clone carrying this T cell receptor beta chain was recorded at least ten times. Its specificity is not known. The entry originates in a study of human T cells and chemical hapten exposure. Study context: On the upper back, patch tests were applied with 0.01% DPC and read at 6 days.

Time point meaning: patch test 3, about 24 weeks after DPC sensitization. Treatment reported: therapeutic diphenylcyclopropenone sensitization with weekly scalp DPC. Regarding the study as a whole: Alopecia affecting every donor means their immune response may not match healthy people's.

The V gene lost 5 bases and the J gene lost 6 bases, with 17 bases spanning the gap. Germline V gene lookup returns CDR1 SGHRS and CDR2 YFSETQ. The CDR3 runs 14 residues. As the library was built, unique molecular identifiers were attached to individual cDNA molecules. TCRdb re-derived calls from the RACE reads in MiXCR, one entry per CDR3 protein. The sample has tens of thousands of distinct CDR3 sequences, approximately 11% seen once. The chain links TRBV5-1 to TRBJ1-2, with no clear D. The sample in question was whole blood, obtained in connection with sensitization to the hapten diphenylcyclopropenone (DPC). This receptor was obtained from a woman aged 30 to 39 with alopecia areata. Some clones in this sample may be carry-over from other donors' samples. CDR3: CASRLTSGSDGYTF. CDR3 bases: TGCGCCAGCAGGCTGACTTCCGGGAGCGATGGCTACACCTTC. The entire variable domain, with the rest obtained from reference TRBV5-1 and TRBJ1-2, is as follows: KAGVTQTPRYLIKTRGQQVTLSCSPISGHRSVSWYQQTPGQGLQFLFEYFSETQRNKGNFPGRFSGRQFSNSRSEMNVSTLELGDSALYLCASRLTSGSDGYTFGSGTRLTVV.